The present T cell receptor beta chain was sequenced within a study of cytomegalovirus exposure and HLA in healthy donors. Overall study results and limits: On later analysis, the bulk of CMV-associated TCR beta chains appeared to be HLA-restricted. TCR beta sequences numbering under 20,000 were associated with HLA alleles at 0.05 false discovery rate in a later analysis.

The CDR3 totals 13 residues. CDR1 is MDHEN, CDR2 SYDVKM, per germline. Trimming cost V 5 bases and J 5 bases, with 12 bases left between them. With respect to this clone: Its matching antigen is unknown.

A multiplex PCR was run with 60 Vbeta primers and 13 Jbeta primers. The table came from immunoSEQ multiplex PCR; TCRdb's copy has only in-frame clones and leaves some out. This sample yields about 35,000 clones, of which about 80% are seen a single time; around 5.8% belongs to the top ten. The TCR originated in a male donor in good health and CMV-seronegative. The J gene is TRBJ2-5, the V gene TRBV28, with D maybe TRBD1 (5 bases). The sample taken for sequencing was PBMCs. CDR3 in DNA: TGTGCCAGCAGTCAAGGGGCAACGGAGACCCAGTACTTC. Translation gives CASSQGATETQYF.